The source of this T cell receptor beta chain is a study of Ad26.COV2.S vaccination and SARS-CoV-2 variants. Study-level points and caveats: Vaccine recipients had higher spike-specific TCR breadth than placebo recipients.

Only in-frame clones appear in the TCRdb table, and some are missing; sequencing was by immunoSEQ multiplex PCR. The sample holds approximately 360,000 clones, about four fifths seen once. CDR1 and CDR2 from the germline V gene are SGHAT and FQNNGV. The CDR3 is 15 amino acids. The V and J ends lost 3 bases and 3 bases respectively, with 15 bases between them. This clone has a single count. Its antigen is unknown. Treatment of the sample: some 20 received Ad26.COV2.S at low or high dose, single or two shots; roughly five received placebo; per-sample allocation not given. The investigators took samples on day 63 after the first vaccine or placebo injection. The study used a vaccine consisting of an Ad26 vector that expressed Wuhan-strain SARS-CoV-2 spike.

Source: peripheral blood, taken in a trial of Ad26.COV2.S vaccine versus placebo. The TCR was taken from a person between 18 and 59 years old who received the Ad26.COV2.S COVID-19 vaccine or a placebo. The rearrangement joins TRBV11-2 to TRBJ2-7, with D perhaps given as TRBD1 or TRBD2 (6 bases each). This CDR3 reads CASSFSGAKNYEQYF. CDR3 in DNA: TGTGCCAGCAGCTTCTCGGGGGCCAAAAACTACGAGCAGTACTTC.